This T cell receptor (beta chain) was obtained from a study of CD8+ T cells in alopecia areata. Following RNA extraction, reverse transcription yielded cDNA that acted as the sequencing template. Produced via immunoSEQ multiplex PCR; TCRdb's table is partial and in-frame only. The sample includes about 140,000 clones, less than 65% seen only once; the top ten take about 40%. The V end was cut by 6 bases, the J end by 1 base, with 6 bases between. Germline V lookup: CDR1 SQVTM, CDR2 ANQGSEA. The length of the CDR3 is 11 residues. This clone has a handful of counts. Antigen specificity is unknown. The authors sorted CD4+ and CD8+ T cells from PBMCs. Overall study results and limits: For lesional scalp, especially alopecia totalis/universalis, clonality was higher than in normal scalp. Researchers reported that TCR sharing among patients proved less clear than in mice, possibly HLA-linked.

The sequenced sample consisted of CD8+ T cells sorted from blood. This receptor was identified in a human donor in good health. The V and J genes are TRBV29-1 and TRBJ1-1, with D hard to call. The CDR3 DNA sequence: TGCAGCGTGCGCAAGAACACTGAAGCTTTCTTT. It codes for CSVRKNTEAFF.